This T cell receptor beta chain appears in the sequencing data of a study of T cells in Graves' hyperthyroidism and ophthalmopathy. Study observations and caveats: Stable hyperthyroidism was told apart from ophthalmopathy by a model built on 13 V-J features. Most thyroid clonotypes with frequency above 0.001 were detected in blood.

Regions amplified from RNA transcripts were the TCR beta CDR3 regions. The HTBI primer set was used in a first-round RT-PCR of the TCR CDR3. TCRdb processed the multiplex PCR reads anew with MiXCR; each CDR3 protein has one entry. The data hold 450,000 to 700,000 distinct CDR3 sequences, with just over 45% observed a single time. This CDR3 comprises 13 residues. Trimming took off 8 bases at V and 3 bases at J, with 17 bases between the two ends. Germline V gene lookup returns CDR1 SQVTM and CDR2 ANQGSEA. Diagnostic assessment was based on clinical symptoms, serum thyroxine and TRAb, thyroid ultrasound and orbital computed tomography. In this sample, this clonotype turned up a few times. Its antigen is undetermined.

Sequencing was performed on peripheral blood or thyroid tissue (not recorded which). The clonotype was recovered from an adult woman with Graves' disease, either hyperthyroidism or ophthalmopathy (not recorded which). The chain has TRBV29-1 and TRBJ2-7; TRBD1 or TRBD2 may be the D gene (5 bases each). The CDR3 nucleotides are TGCAGCCCTAGCCCGGGCAGGGTCTACGAGCAGTACTTC. Translating gives CSPSPGRVYEQYF.